These 5 T cell receptor beta chains came from one sample sequenced in a study of T cell responses to AZD1222 COVID-19 vaccine. TCRdb's table, derived via immunoSEQ multiplex PCR, lists solely in-frame clones and lacks some. The data contain 95,000 or so clones, 88% of them singletons. This specimen was peripheral blood, taken on day 0 of AZD1222 vaccination. The receptors originated from an adult in good health.

This clone is a singleton in its sample. V usage is TRBV7-2 and J usage is TRBJ1-2, with D hard to call. V lost 1 base and J lost 2, with 11 bases in between. The CDR3 loop spans 15 amino acids. Per germline, CDR1 SGHTA and CDR2 FQGNSA. CDR3 bases: TGTGCCAGCAGCTTAGGGGCGTACTCCAACTATGGCTACACCTTC. It encodes CASSLGAYSNYGYTF.

The chain recombines TRBV11-3 with TRBJ2-5, with TRBD1 matching over 8 bases. CDR1 SGHNT and CDR2 YENEEA come from the germline V gene. Trimming removed 3 bases from V and 5 bases from J; junction bases left unmatched: 14. This CDR3 is 17 amino acids long. The DNA of the CDR3 is TGTGCCAGCAGCTTTCTCCCCAGGGGGCGCGGAGCGGAGACCCAGTACTTC. It is translated as CASSFLPRGRGAETQYF.

The CDR3 spells CASSALRGYTF. CDR3 sequence (DNA): TGTGCCAGCAGTGCTTTACGGGGCTACACCTTC. The chain carries TRBV28 and TRBJ1-2; D unresolved. Trimming removed 5 bases at V and 8 bases at J, with 9 bases between. The CDR3 totals 11 residues. Per the germline V gene, CDR1 is MDHEN and CDR2 is SYDVKM.

The gene calls are TRBV28 and TRBJ1-2; 8 positions match TRBD1. The CDR3 consists of 14 residues. V lost 5 bases to trimming and J lost 2 bases; unmatched junction nucleotides: 4. Germline-derived CDR1 and CDR2 are MDHEN and SYDVKM. The CDR3 loop is CASSTQGANYGYTF. Here the CDR3 DNA reads TGTGCCAGCAGTACTCAGGGGGCGAACTATGGCTACACCTTC.

This chain connects TRBV27 to TRBJ1-6; no firm D call. V lost 2 bases and J lost 7, with 9 bases in between. The V gene's germline CDR1 is MNHEY and CDR2 SMNVEV (reference sequence). The CDR3 loop spans 14 amino acids. As DNA, the CDR3 is TGTGCCAGCAGTTTAAGCGGGAGAAATTCACCCCTCCACTTT. It is translated as CASSLSGRNSPLHF.